The 8 T cell receptor beta chains presented below share a single source sample, sequenced in a study of siplizumab effects on memory and regulatory T cells. Profiled with immunoSEQ multiplex PCR; TCRdb holds only in-frame clones, not every one. This table has tens of thousands of clones, over 85% appearing once. Sequencing was done on a sample of CD8+ T cells sorted from blood. The receptors were gathered from a human donor in good health.

J is TRBJ2-1 and V is TRBV2; 8 bases are a match to TRBD2. Unmatched junction bases numbered 8, after V lost 3 bases and J lost 4 bases. The CDR3 totals 16 residues. The germline V gene encodes CDR1 SNHLY and CDR2 FYNNEI. DNA for the CDR3: TGTGCCAGCAGTGAGGTCGGACTAGCATCGTACAATGAGCAGTTCTTC. Its protein product is CASSEVGLASYNEQFF.

This clone was detected once. The genes are TRBV9 and TRBJ2-1; D is possibly TRBD1 (5 bases). Deletions cut 4 bases from V and 6 bases from J, with 20 bases between. CDR3 length: 16 residues. Germline V gene data show CDR1 as SGDLS and CDR2 as YYNGEE. CDR3: CASSPGRGRQVNEQFF. CDR3 sequence (DNA): TGTGCCAGCAGCCCAGGAAGGGGCAGGCAGGTCAATGAGCAGTTCTTC.

The V and J genes are TRBV4-3 and TRBJ2-7; the D is unclear. Trimming pared 1 base from V and 7 bases from J, leaving 14 bases between. CDR1 is LGHNA, CDR2 YSLEER, per germline. This CDR3 region has 14 residues. The CDR3 sequence: CASSQVMWGGEQYF. DNA for the CDR3: TGCGCCAGCAGCCAAGTTATGTGGGGTGGGGAGCAGTACTTC.

V usage is TRBV7-2 and J usage is TRBJ2-7, with TRBD2 matching over 8 bases. This CDR3 has 14 residues. J gave up 3 bases and V 1 base, and 2 bases lay outside the gene matches. Per the germline V gene, CDR1 is SGHTA and CDR2 is FQGNSA. The CDR3 loop is CASSLGLALYEQYF. CDR3 DNA sequence: TGTGCCAGCAGCTTAGGACTAGCGCTCTACGAGCAGTACTTC.

The chain employs TRBV7-3 and TRBJ2-1; D might be TRBD2 (5 bases). V lost 5 bases and J 9 bases, leaving 14 bases between the germline ends. This CDR3 is 13 amino acids long. Per germline, CDR1 SGHTA and CDR2 FQGTGA. The CDR3 here is CASSAMNEGEQFF. CDR3 coding DNA: TGTGCCAGCAGCGCAATGAACGAGGGTGAGCAGTTCTTC.

A word on this clone: The identical CDR3 is also encoded by other nucleotide sequences in the sample. The rearrangement uses TRBV4-2 and TRBJ2-3; 7 nucleotides agree with TRBD2. The CDR3 consists of 15 residues. Unmatched junction bases numbered 1, after V lost 1 base and J lost 0 bases. From germline, CDR1 is LGHNA and CDR2 YNFKEQ. CDR3 loop: CASSQAGGSTDTQYF. DNA for the CDR3: TGTGCCAGCAGCCAAGCGGGGGGTAGCACAGATACGCAGTATTTT.

The chain is built from TRBV4-2 and TRBJ2-3; 7 bases line up with TRBD2. The germline CDR1 and CDR2 sequences are LGHNA and YNFKEQ. The CDR3 contains 17 residues. J was trimmed by 2 bases and V by 1 base; bases with no gene match: 9. The chain's CDR3 is CASSQGRGDGFTDTQYF. In nucleotides, the CDR3 is TGTGCCAGCAGCCAAGGTCGGGGGGACGGTTTCACAGATACGCAGTATTTT.

This clone was detected only once. The chain has TRBV6-1 and TRBJ2-1, with D perhaps TRBD1 (5 bases). This CDR3 has 14 residues. Trimming pared 3 bases from V and 8 bases from J, leaving 14 bases between. From germline, CDR1 is MNHNS and CDR2 SASEGT. The CDR3 loop reads CASSDYRWRDEQFF. CDR3 coding DNA: TGTGCCAGCAGTGATTACAGGTGGCGAGATGAGCAGTTCTTC.